A selection of T cell receptor beta chains follows, all from one sample in a study of cytotoxic CD8 clonotypes in ibrutinib-treated CLL. The method was immunoSEQ multiplex PCR; TCRdb's version includes in-frame clones alone and lacks a portion of them. The sample yields some 130,000 clones, more than 75% seen once. The specimen was PBMCs, collected after 24 months of ibrutinib treatment. These TCRs come from a human donor with chronic lymphocytic leukemia. CDR3s include the opening cysteine and the closing phenylalanine or tryptophan. The D gene is left open where the match is weak. Not all rows give a size; the values are once, few, many and, for expanded clones, a class.

>TRBV27|NA|TRBD2|TRBJ2-5
CASKRGGQETQYF
TGTGCCAGCAAGCGGGGGGGACAAGAGACCCAGTACTTC
>TRBV30|NA|NA|TRBJ1-2
CAWSVRGEGYTF
TGTGCCTGGAGTGTGAGGGGGGAAGGCTACACCTTC
>TRBV9|NA|NA|TRBJ2-7
CASSITTGSGEQYF
TGTGCCAGCAGCATCACGACAGGATCGGGGGAGCAGTACTTC
>TRBV28|NA|NA|TRBJ1-1
CASSLSAGAVSEAFF
TGTGCCAGCAGTTTGTCGGCGGGGGCAGTCTCTGAAGCTTTCTTT
>TRBV9|once|NA|TRBJ1-5
CASSNRATGQPQHF
TGTGCCAGCAGCAACCGGGCCACGGGGCAGCCCCAGCATTTT
>TRBV6-6|NA|NA|TRBJ1-1
CASRPPGAEAFF
TGTGCCAGCAGACCCCCAGGGGCTGAAGCTTTCTTT
>TRBV7-9|NA|NA|TRBJ1-4
CASSPVGGMHEKLFF
TGTGCCAGCAGCCCAGTGGGGGGAATGCATGAAAAACTGTTTTTT
>TRBV7-3|few|NA|TRBJ1-1
CASSLSGGTEAFF
TGTGCCAGCAGCTTATCCGGGGGCACTGAAGCTTTCTTT
>TRBV5-4|NA|NA|TRBJ2-3
CASSFVGVGDTQYF
TGTGCCAGCAGCTTCGTCGGGGTGGGAGATACGCAGTATTTT
>TRBV7-7|NA|TRBD2|TRBJ2-3
CASSSGGDSYTDTQYF
TGTGCTAGCAGCTCGGGAGGGGACTCCTACACAGATACGCAGTATTTT
>TRBV5-1|NA|NA|TRBJ1-1
CASSSAIGGTEAFF
TGCGCCAGCAGCTCGGCGATCGGCGGCACTGAAGCTTTCTTT
>TRBV27|few|TRBD1|TRBJ1-5
CASSPRQGGLSNQPQHF
TGTGCCAGCAGTCCCAGACAGGGAGGCTTGAGCAATCAGCCCCAGCATTTT
>TRBV28|NA|NA|TRBJ1-2
CASSFVLYGYTF
TGTGCCAGCAGTTTTGTGCTCTATGGCTACACCTTC
>TRBV5-1|few|TRBD1|TRBJ1-4
CASSTQGALNEKLFF
TGCGCCAGCAGCACCCAGGGGGCCCTTAATGAAAAACTGTTTTTT
>TRBV4-2|NA|NA|TRBJ2-1
CASSQGEGEQFF
TGTGCCAGCAGCCAAGGCGAGGGGGAGCAGTTCTTC
>TRBV7-9|NA|TRBD2|TRBJ2-5
CASSLAIAGRGETQYF
TGTGCCAGCAGCTTGGCAATAGCGGGAAGGGGGGAGACCCAGTACTTC
>TRBV27|NA|NA|TRBJ1-5
CASRAQGRQPQHF
TGTGCCAGCAGGGCACAGGGCCGGCAGCCCCAGCATTTT
>TRBV27|once|TRBD1|TRBJ1-2
CASSLRAGSAGGIPNYGYTF
TGTGCCAGCAGTCTAAGGGCGGGGAGCGCAGGGGGCATCCCCAACTATGGCTACACCTTC
>TRBV6-5|NA|NA|TRBJ1-4
CASSYGINEKLFF
TGTGCCAGCAGTTACGGAATTAATGAAAAACTGTTTTTT
>TRBV28|NA|NA|TRBJ1-1
CASSLGLGAFF
TGTGCCAGCAGTTTAGGGCTGGGAGCTTTCTTT
>TRBV27|few|NA|TRBJ2-5
CASSLVVAETQYF
TGTGCCAGCAGTTTGGTCGTGGCAGAGACCCAGTACTTC
>TRBV10-3|NA|NA|TRBJ2-3
CAIREQGDTQYF
TGTGCCATCAGAGAACAGGGAGATACGCAGTATTTT
>TRBV28|NA|NA|TRBJ2-7
CASRPPAGWVYEQYF
TGTGCCAGCAGACCCCCGGCGGGGTGGGTCTACGAGCAGTACTTC
>TRBV19|NA|TRBD1|TRBJ1-2
CASSIGRGDYGYTF
TGTGCCAGTAGTATTGGCAGGGGGGACTATGGCTACACCTTC
>TRBV6-1|NA|NA|TRBJ2-7
CASSDEGGISYEQYF
TGTGCCAGCAGTGATGAGGGGGGCATTTCCTACGAGCAGTACTTC
>TRBV5-6|NA|TRBD2|TRBJ2-1
CASSLIGEGEQFF
TGTGCCAGCAGCTTGATAGGGGAGGGTGAGCAGTTCTTC
>TRBV18|NA|TRBD1|TRBJ1-2
CASSATAGTGASGYTF
TGTGCCAGCTCCGCCACCGCGGGGACAGGGGCGTCGGGCTACACCTTC
>TRBV7-2|NA|TRBD1|TRBJ1-2
CASSPGGAWNYGYTF
TGTGCCAGCAGCCCAGGGGGCGCTTGGAACTATGGCTACACCTTC
>TRBV4-3|NA|NA|TRBJ2-1
CASRGGALSGDEQFF
TGCGCCAGCAGGGGGGGGGCCCTCTCGGGGGATGAGCAGTTCTTC
>TRBV18|NA|TRBD1|TRBJ2-6
CASSPGQSSGANVLTF
TGTGCCAGCTCACCGGGACAGTCCTCTGGGGCCAACGTCCTGACTTTC
>TRBV7-3|few|TRBD2|TRBJ2-3
CASSRRGLAGDTQYF
TGTGCCAGCAGCCGGAGAGGACTAGCCGGAGATACGCAGTATTTT
>TRBV11-2|NA|NA|TRBJ2-7
CASSPAGGSGQYF
TGTGCCAGCAGCCCCGCCGGGGGCTCTGGGCAGTACTTC
>TRBV5-1|NA|TRBD1|TRBJ1-5
CASSPGTVFTGQPQHF
TGCGCCAGCAGCCCCGGGACAGTATTTACGGGACAGCCCCAGCATTTT
>TRBV19|NA|TRBD2|TRBJ2-7
CASSRGTWTSGNYEQYF
TGTGCCAGTAGTAGGGGAACCTGGACTAGCGGAAACTACGAGCAGTACTTC
>TRBV18|NA|NA|TRBJ2-7
CASSPGTSYEQYF
TGTGCCAGCTCACCCGGGACCTCCTACGAGCAGTACTTC
>TRBV9|once|TRBD2|TRBJ2-1
CASSVARRPGLAGGSSYNEQFF
TGTGCCAGCAGCGTAGCTAGACGACCGGGACTAGCGGGGGGGAGCTCCTACAATGAGCAGTTCTTC
>TRBV13|NA|NA|TRBJ2-3
CASSFGTDTQYF
TGTGCCAGCAGCTTCGGCACAGATACGCAGTATTTT
>TRBV30|NA|NA|TRBJ1-1
CALRNTLNTEAFF
TGTGCCCTGCGGAACACCTTGAACACTGAAGCTTTCTTT
>TRBV27|few|NA|TRBJ2-7
CASSRPPRRQQYF
TGTGCCAGCAGCCGCCCCCCCCGGAGGCAGCAGTACTTC
>TRBV30|NA|NA|TRBJ1-2
CAWTPGRDYGYTF
TGTGCCTGGACCCCGGGACGGGACTATGGCTACACCTTC
>TRBV5-1|once|NA|TRBJ2-5
CASSLGDTPRGTQYF
TGCGCCAGCAGCTTGGGGGACACCCCTAGGGGGACCCAGTACTTC
>TRBV29-1|NA|NA|TRBJ1-1
CSVGRTEAFF
TGCAGCGTTGGGCGGACTGAAGCTTTCTTT
>TRBV4-3|NA|TRBD1|TRBJ2-6
CASSQSTDRVSSGANVLTF
TGCGCCAGCAGCCAATCTACGGACAGGGTGAGCTCTGGGGCCAACGTCCTGACTTTC
>TRBV29-1|many|NA|TRBJ1-3
CSVEVPGNTIYF
TGCAGCGTTGAAGTTCCGGGAAACACCATATATTTT
>TRBV4-3|NA|TRBD1|TRBJ1-2
CASTKDRVRYGYTF
TGCGCCAGCACAAAGGACAGGGTTCGATATGGCTACACCTTC
>TRBV7-2|NA|TRBD2|TRBJ2-3
CASSLASGGDTQYF
TGTGCCAGCAGCTTGGCTAGCGGGGGAGATACGCAGTATTTT
>TRBV19|NA|TRBD2|TRBJ2-7
CASSLGRVPFSYEQYF
TGTGCCAGCAGCCTCGGGAGGGTCCCCTTCTCCTACGAGCAGTACTTC
>TRBV15|NA|TRBD1|TRBJ1-2
CATSRGTGVARVHYGYTF
TGTGCCACCAGCAGAGGGACAGGGGTCGCCCGGGTTCACTATGGCTACACCTTC
>TRBV19|NA|TRBD1|TRBJ2-7
CASSQRTTGGEQYF
TGTGCCAGTAGCCAAAGGACAACAGGGGGCGAGCAGTACTTC
>TRBV6-8|NA|TRBD2|TRBJ2-4
CASSPSGRGAKNIQYF
TGTGCCAGCAGCCCTAGCGGGAGAGGGGCCAAAAACATTCAGTACTTC
>TRBV5-6|NA|TRBD1|TRBJ1-4
CASSLRTGAQEKLFF
TGTGCCAGCAGCCTAAGAACAGGGGCTCAGGAAAAACTGTTTTTT
>TRBV11-1|NA|NA|TRBJ1-2
CASSLEGLSYTF
TGTGCCAGCAGCTTAGAAGGCTTGAGCTACACCTTC
>TRBV27|many|TRBD2|TRBJ2-5
CASRGGETQYF
TGTGCCAGCAGGGGGGGGGAGACCCAGTACTTC
>TRBV13|few|NA|TRBJ2-7
CASSFRSYEQYF
TGTGCCAGCAGCTTTAGGTCCTACGAGCAGTACTTC
>TRBV18|few|NA|TRBJ2-5
CASSPPVGSAGTQYF
TGTGCCAGCTCACCACCCGTTGGTAGCGCGGGGACCCAGTACTTC